This T cell receptor (beta chain) originates from a study of T-cell memory formation after mild COVID-19. Study as a whole: TCR clusters showed largely donor specificity.

The authors produced TCR alpha and TCR beta cDNA libraries with sample barcodes and UMIs by 5'RACE using constant-segment primers. Via MiXCR, TCRdb re-called the 5' RACE reads, giving one row per CDR3 protein. The top ten clones hold more than 11% of a sample with 100,000 to 150,000 distinct CDR3 sequences, about 15% of them seen once. Germline loops: CDR1 SGDLS, CDR2 YYNGEE. Trimming took off 3 bases at V and 5 bases at J, with 18 bases between the two ends. The CDR3 consists of 15 residues. Study results and limitations: Mainly CM and EM harbored the contracting CD4+ clones; mainly EMRA harbored the CD8+ ones. CD4/CD8 balance held among clones contracting day 15 to 85, and later expanders leaned CD4+.

As for this clonotype: Its antigen is currently unknown.

This sequence originates from an adult woman who had mild COVID-19 (a few samples of this study predate the infection). Cell type and time point are not known. Sequencing was carried out using PBMCs or a T cell subset sorted from them (not recorded which). The J gene is TRBJ2-7, the V gene TRBV9, with a tentative D call TRBD1 (6 bases). The chain's CDR3 is CASSATTGPYNEQYF. The CDR3 nucleotides are TGTGCCAGCAGCGCCACTACAGGGCCCTACAACGAGCAGTACTTC.